Listed here are 19 T cell receptor beta chains from one sample, sequenced in a study of T cell changes during pregnancy in multiple sclerosis. The data were produced by immunoSEQ multiplex PCR, yet TCRdb's version contains in-frame clones alone and is incomplete. This table has roughly 38,000 clones, about nine tenths appearing once. The sequences come from CD4+ T cells from peripheral blood mononuclear cells, collected before pregnancy. All receptors come from a female donor with multiple sclerosis, enrolled in a pregnancy study.

The genes are TRBV6-1 and TRBJ2-7; 7 bases line up with TRBD2. CDR1 MNHNS and CDR2 SASEGT come from the germline V gene. The V and J ends lost 5 bases and 6 bases, in that order; junction bases with no gene match: 7. This CDR3 is built from 13 residues. CDR3 in DNA: TGTGCCAGCAGTTGGGCGGGAGCACCCGAGCAGTACTTC. It yields the protein CASSWAGAPEQYF.

The chain links TRBV21-1 to TRBJ2-7; the DNA was not compared with TRBD1, the D call given in the table. TRBV21-1 is a recognized pseudogene. This CDR3 comprises 16 residues. In DNA form, the CDR3 reads TGTGCCAGCAGCTGTATCTTGGGCCCCTGCTCCTACGAGCAGTACTTC. Protein sequence: CASSCILGPCSYEQYF.

Written as DNA, the CDR3 is TGTGCCTGGAGTCCCGTCCTGCAGGCGGCCAAAAACATTCAGTACTTC. Its translation is CAWSPVLQAAKNIQYF. The chain uses TRBV30 and TRBJ2-4; D uncertain. Trimming took off 2 bases at V and 1 base at J, with 15 bases between the two ends. The CDR3 loop spans 16 amino acids. Germline values: CDR1 GTSNPN, CDR2 SVGIG (reference sequence).

In the case of this clone: The junction does not match germline at one end; this may be a read error. This rearrangement joins TRBV5-1 to TRBJ1-3; D uncertain. The CDR3 is 16 residues long. From germline, CDR1 is SGHRS and CDR2 YFSETQ. The CDR3 DNA reads as TGCGCCAGCAGATTGGGGAACGGGTTAACTGGAAACACCATATATTTT. It encodes CASRLGNGLTGNTIYF.

The V call is TRBV5-1, the J call TRBJ2-5, with 15 bases identical to TRBD2. J lost 5 bases, V lost 0 bases, and 5 bases had no gene match. Germline V gives CDR1 SGHRS, CDR2 YFSETQ. CDR3 size: 17 residues. The CDR3 sequence: CASSLGGLAGGSETQYF. CDR3 sequence (DNA): TGCGCCAGCAGCTTGGGGGGACTAGCGGGAGGAAGCGAGACCCAGTACTTC.

V is TRBV28 and J is TRBJ2-5; 7 bases are a match to TRBD1. Germline trimming cut 6 bases from V and 5 bases from J; bases unmatched to any gene: 9. The CDR3 sequence is 14 residues long. Germline V gives CDR1 MDHEN, CDR2 SYDVKM. Written as DNA, the CDR3 is TGTGCCAGCAGCCAGGGGACAGTAGTGGAGACCCAGTACTTC. Protein product: CASSQGTVVETQYF. Combining the CDR3 with reference TRBV28 and TRBJ2-5 gives the whole variable domain DVKVTQSSRYLVKRTGEKVFLECVQDMDHENMFWYRQDPGLGLRLIYFSYDVKMKEKGDIPEGYSVSREKKERFSLILESASTNQTSMYLCASSQGTVVETQYFGPGTRLLVL.

The chain recombines TRBV4-1 with TRBJ2-7; 8 bases line up with TRBD1. The CDR3 has 17 residues. From germline, CDR1 is MGHRA and CDR2 YSYEKL. Unmatched junction bases numbered 15, after V lost 6 bases and J lost 2 bases. CDR3 in amino acids: CASSLTTEQGVPYEQYF. Written as DNA, the CDR3 is TGCGCCAGCAGTCTCACAACGGAACAGGGGGTTCCCTACGAGCAGTACTTC.

This chain connects TRBV4-1 to TRBJ2-2; a possible D gene is TRBD1 (6 bases). The V and J ends lost 7 bases and 3 bases respectively, with 21 bases between them. CDR3 length: 17 amino acids. Germline assignment: CDR1 MGHRA and CDR2 YSYEKL. The CDR3, as DNA: TGCGCCAGCAACACAAACCAGTGGGGGCCCGACACCGGGGAGCTGTTTTTT. This sequence encodes CASNTNQWGPDTGELFF.

The chain couples TRBV5-4 to TRBJ2-2, with D maybe TRBD2 (6 bases). Looked up from germline, CDR1 is SGHNT and CDR2 is YYREEE (reference sequence). CDR3 size: 13 residues. Trimming took off 4 bases at V and 8 bases at J, with 12 bases between the two ends. The CDR3 nucleotides read TGTGCCAGCAGCGCGATTCGGGGGGGGGAGCTGTTTTTT. This translates into CASSAIRGGELFF.

The chain recombines TRBV29-1 with TRBJ2-1; D possibly corresponds to TRBD2 (5 bases). CDR3 length equals 13 residues. CDR1 is SQVTM, CDR2 ANQGSEA, per germline. V gave up 7 bases and J gave up 7 bases, with 17 bases separating them. DNA of the CDR3: TGCAGCGCTACGGCGGGTCTAACAAATGAGCAGTTCTTC. Amino acid sequence: CSATAGLTNEQFF.

The gene calls are TRBV7-9 and TRBJ1-1; 7 positions match TRBD1. The J segment lost 3 bases and the V segment lost 0 bases, leaving 1 base of the junction unmatched. The CDR3 runs to 14 residues. Germline lookup yields CDR1 SEHNR and CDR2 FQNEAQ (reference sequence). This chain's CDR3 is CASSLAQGDTEAFF. CDR3 DNA sequence: TGTGCCAGCAGCTTAGCGCAGGGGGACACTGAAGCTTTCTTT.

The chain combines TRBV7-9 with TRBJ1-4; a weak D match, TRBD1 (5 bases). Germline CDR1 SEHNR, CDR2 FQNEAQ (reference sequence). V was clipped by 4 bases and J by 5 bases, with 11 bases between them. The CDR3 runs 14 residues. The DNA of the CDR3 is TGTGCCAGCAGCTCGGGGGAGTTCAATGAAAAACTGTTTTTT. It translates to CASSSGEFNEKLFF.

The chain carries TRBV6-1 and TRBJ2-1; 9 positions match TRBD1. The V segment lost 3 bases and the J segment 1 base; nucleotides outside the gene matches: 4. Germline V lookup: CDR1 MNHNS, CDR2 SASEGT. CDR3 size: 16 residues. The CDR3 DNA reads as TGTGCCAGCAGTGATCCTGACAGGGGGTCCTACAATGAGCAGTTCTTC. As protein: CASSDPDRGSYNEQFF.

The chain combines TRBV7-2 with TRBJ2-7; 7 nucleotides line up with TRBD2. V shed 2 bases, J shed 0 bases, and the junction held 7 bases outside the gene matches. The germline V gene encodes CDR1 SGHTA and CDR2 FQGNSA. This CDR3 comprises 16 residues. The CDR3 DNA is TGTGCCAGCAGCTTAAGCGGGACTATTAGCTCCTACGAGCAGTACTTC. Translation gives CASSLSGTISSYEQYF. The full variable domain, its missing parts supplied by reference TRBV7-2 and TRBJ2-7, is GAGVSQSPSNKVTEKGKDVELRCDPISGHTALYWYRQSLGQGLEFLIYFQGNSAPDKSGLPSDRFSAERTGGSVSTLTIQRTQQEDSAVYLCASSLSGTISSYEQYFGPGTRLTVT.

As concerns this clone: Relative to the germline gene, one junction end is altered; a read error may explain this. The rearrangement uses TRBV7-7 and TRBJ2-1; D is perhaps TRBD1 (5 bases). The germline gives CDR1 SSHAT, CDR2 FNYEAQ (reference sequence). The CDR3 contains 14 residues. The CDR3 DNA sequence: TGTGCTAGCAGCTTAGACCGACAGAACAATGAGCAGTTCTTC. Residues: CASSLDRQNNEQFF.

The chain carries TRBV9 and TRBJ1-1; D is perhaps TRBD1 (6 bases). The CDR3 runs to 15 residues. Deletions cut 3 bases from V and 3 bases from J, with 15 bases between. The V gene's germline CDR1 is SGDLS and CDR2 YYNGEE. The chain's CDR3 is CASSAGAWADTEAFF. The CDR3 DNA reads as TGTGCCAGCAGCGCAGGGGCCTGGGCGGACACTGAAGCTTTCTTT.

This chain uses TRBV5-6 with TRBJ2-3; D might be TRBD2 (5 bases). CDR3 size: 12 residues. Trimming removed 3 bases at V and 9 bases at J, with 11 bases between. Germline CDR1 is SGHDT and CDR2 is YYEEEE. In nucleotides, the CDR3 is TGTGCCAGCAGCTGGGCACGAGGGACGCAGTATTTT. The encoded protein is CASSWARGTQYF.

The rearrangement joins TRBV7-9 to TRBJ2-7; D unclear. Germline V gives CDR1 SEHNR, CDR2 FQNEAQ (reference sequence). CDR3 length: 13 amino acids. V was pared by 4 bases and J by 4 bases, with 11 bases between. CDR3 in amino acids: CASSSVLTYEQYF. DNA of the CDR3: TGTGCCAGCAGCTCCGTACTTACTTACGAGCAGTACTTC.

V usage is TRBV27 and J usage is TRBJ2-5; maybe TRBD1 (6 bases). V lost 4 bases and J 9 bases, leaving 24 bases between the germline ends. The CDR3 sequence is 16 residues long. The germline CDR1 and CDR2 sequences are MNHEY and SMNVEV (reference sequence). In DNA, the CDR3 is TGTGCCAGCAGTTCCGCCTACAGGGCTAACCAGTCCCCCCAGTACTTC. This codes for CASSSAYRANQSPQYF.